This is a list of T cell receptor beta chains from one sample in a study of shared clonotypes between healthy human individuals. Assay: immunoSEQ multiplex PCR; the TCRdb copy retains only in-frame clones and omits some. The sample yields about 470,000 clones, more than 75% seen once. Sequencing was carried out using PBMCs. The receptor set was obtained from a woman aged 40 to 50 in good health. Some clones in this sample may be carry-over from other donors' samples. The CDR3 runs from the conserved cysteine through the conserved F or W. The D gene is left open where the match is weak. Size tells how often a clone was seen (once, few, many) or the class of an expanded clone, and some rows leave it out.

CDR3aa | CDR3nt | j_gene | len | abundance | v_gene | d_gene
CASSQERTGVYGYTF | TGCGCCAGCAGCCAAGAGAGGACAGGAGTCTATGGCTACACCTTC | TRBJ1-2 | 15 | many | TRBV4-3 | TRBD1
CASSSTGGQSNQPQHF | TGTGCCAGTAGTTCGACAGGGGGCCAGAGCAATCAGCCCCAGCATTTT | TRBJ1-5 | 16 | NA | TRBV19 | TRBD1
CASRPAGPPNEQYF | TGCGCCAGCCGTCCGGCAGGGCCACCCAACGAGCAGTACTTC | TRBJ2-7 | 14 | NA | TRBV23-1 | NA
CASSLEYNEQFF | TGTGCCAGCAGCTTGGAATACAATGAGCAGTTCTTC | TRBJ2-1 | 12 | NA | TRBV5-4 | NA
CASSPGQGHQPQHF | TGTGCCAGCTCCCCAGGACAGGGCCATCAGCCCCAGCATTTT | TRBJ1-5 | 14 | NA | TRBV18 | TRBD1
CASSLAETTNTEAFF | TGTGCCAGCAGCTTGGCGGAGACGACGAACACTGAAGCTTTCTTT | TRBJ1-1 | 15 | NA | TRBV5-4 | NA
CASSIRTSGAPDTQYF | TGTGCCAGTAGTATACGGACTAGCGGGGCCCCCGATACGCAGTATTTT | TRBJ2-3 | 16 | NA | TRBV19 | TRBD2
CASTRDRGWETQYF | TGTGCCAGCACTAGGGACAGGGGTTGGGAGACCCAGTACTTC | TRBJ2-5 | 14 | NA | TRBV2 | TRBD1
CASKSRNYGYTF | TGTGCCAGTAAGAGCCGAAACTATGGCTACACCTTC | TRBJ1-2 | 12 | NA | TRBV19 | NA
CASSPPERGLYF | TGTGCCAGTAGTCCGCCCGAGAGGGGCCTGTACTTC | TRBJ2-7 | 12 | NA | TRBV28 | NA
CASSIAGADYNEQFF | TGTGCCAGTAGTATAGCGGGAGCTGACTACAATGAGCAGTTCTTC | TRBJ2-1 | 15 | NA | TRBV19 | NA
CASRGEGSNEKLFF | TGTGCCAGCAGGGGGGAGGGGTCTAATGAAAAACTGTTTTTT | TRBJ1-4 | 14 | once | TRBV6-5 | NA
CASSFRGAGELFF | TGTGCCAGCAGCTTCCGGGGGGCCGGGGAGCTGTTTTTT | TRBJ2-2 | 13 | NA | TRBV7-8 | TRBD2
CAWAGHWVYGYTF | TGTGCCTGGGCGGGACACTGGGTCTATGGCTACACCTTC | TRBJ1-2 | 13 | many | TRBV30 | NA
CASSERAPLSQHF | TGTGCCAGCAGTGAGAGGGCTCCCCTTTCCCAGCATTTT | TRBJ1-5 | 13 | NA | TRBV2 | NA
CASSVGTGTNEKLFF | TGTGCCAGCAGCGTAGGGACAGGGACGAATGAAAAACTGTTTTTT | TRBJ1-4 | 15 | NA | TRBV7-9 | TRBD1
CSIQGQPNEQFF | TGCAGCATCCAGGGACAGCCGAATGAGCAGTTCTTC | TRBJ2-1 | 12 | NA | TRBV29-1 | TRBD1
CASSFRGTSAWNEQYF | TGTGCCAGCAGCTTTCGAGGGACTAGCGCCTGGAACGAGCAGTACTTC | TRBJ2-7 | 16 | NA | TRBV7-9 | TRBD2
CASSPDLGVIGELFF | TGCGCCAGCAGTCCTGATCTGGGAGTAATCGGGGAGCTGTTTTTT | TRBJ2-2 | 15 | NA | TRBV6-4 | NA
CASSPTTSLSNYGYTF | TGCGCCAGCAGCCCAACTACTTCACTTTCTAACTATGGCTACACCTTC | TRBJ1-2 | 16 | NA | TRBV5-1 | NA
CASSFGRNQPQHF | TGTGCCAGCAGCTTCGGGCGGAATCAGCCCCAGCATTTT | TRBJ1-5 | 13 | NA | TRBV7-8 | NA
CASSEGRSNQPQHF | TGTGCCAGCAGTGAAGGACGGAGCAATCAGCCCCAGCATTTT | TRBJ1-5 | 14 | NA | TRBV6-1 | NA
CASSLLTHEAFF | TGTGCCAGCAGCCTCCTAACCCATGAAGCTTTCTTT | TRBJ1-1 | 12 | few | TRBV7-9 | NA
CASSPTGVQETQYF | TGTGCCAGTAGTCCTACAGGGGTCCAAGAGACCCAGTACTTC | TRBJ2-5 | 14 | NA | TRBV19 | TRBD1
CATSERTSGINEQFF | TGTGCCACCAGCGAGCGGACTAGCGGGATCAATGAGCAGTTCTTC | TRBJ2-1 | 15 | many | TRBV15 | TRBD2
CASSPGTGGLQETQYF | TGTGCCAGCAGTCCCGGGACAGGGGGCCTTCAAGAGACCCAGTACTTC | TRBJ2-5 | 16 | NA | TRBV27 | TRBD1
CASSSVTGSDTEAFF | TGTGCCAGCAGCTCCGTGACAGGGAGTGACACTGAAGCTTTCTTT | TRBJ1-1 | 15 | NA | TRBV11-2 | TRBD1
CASSERINTEAFF | TGTGCCAGCAGTGAGCGGATAAACACTGAAGCTTTCTTT | TRBJ1-1 | 13 | few | TRBV6-1 | NA
CASSPELTGELFF | TGCGCCAGCAGCCCAGAGCTTACCGGGGAGCTGTTTTTT | TRBJ2-2 | 13 | NA | TRBV5-1 | NA
CASRPQPGLNEQYF | TGTGCCAGCAGACCTCAGCCAGGGCTGAACGAGCAGTACTTC | TRBJ2-7 | 14 | NA | TRBV6-6 | NA
CASSLVGLAADTQYF | TGCGCCAGCAGCTTGGTGGGACTAGCGGCAGATACGCAGTATTTT | TRBJ2-3 | 15 | NA | TRBV5-1 | TRBD2
CASSWDSGANVLTF | TGTGCCAGTAGTTGGGACTCTGGGGCCAACGTCCTGACTTTC | TRBJ2-6 | 14 | NA | TRBV19 | NA
CASSQEILPGSTGELFF | TGTGCCAGCAGCCAAGAAATTCTTCCAGGGTCGACCGGGGAGCTGTTTTTT | TRBJ2-2 | 17 | NA | TRBV4-2 | NA
CASSQLAGGFNEQFF | TGCGCCAGCAGCCAACTAGCGGGAGGCTTCAATGAGCAGTTCTTC | TRBJ2-1 | 15 | NA | TRBV4-1 | TRBD2
CASSWTAGLAGGPDLEQFF | TGTGCCAGCAGTTGGACCGCGGGACTAGCGGGAGGGCCCGATCTTGAGCAGTTCTTC | TRBJ2-1 | 19 | NA | TRBV5-4 | TRBD2
CASSPREQSGANVLTF | TGCGCCAGCAGCCCCCGGGAGCAATCTGGGGCCAACGTCCTGACTTTC | TRBJ2-6 | 16 | NA | TRBV5-1 | NA
CASSPYRGTGELFF | TGCGCCAGCAGCCCGTACAGGGGTACCGGGGAGCTGTTTTTT | TRBJ2-2 | 14 | NA | TRBV4-1 | TRBD1
CASSPRPRGSNQPQHF | TGTGCCAGCAGCCCCAGGCCCAGGGGAAGCAATCAGCCCCAGCATTTT | TRBJ1-5 | 16 | NA | TRBV7-2 | NA
CASSRWGRGNEQYF | TGTGCCAGCAGTCGGTGGGGCAGGGGGAACGAGCAGTACTTC | TRBJ2-7 | 14 | NA | TRBV2 | TRBD1
CASSSTDMGMNTEAFF | TGTGCCAGCAGTTCCACGGACATGGGGATGAACACTGAAGCTTTCTTT | TRBJ1-1 | 16 | NA | TRBV6-6 | NA
CASSYSNGQNRQYF | TGTGCCAGCAGTTACTCGAATGGACAGAATAGGCAGTACTTC | TRBJ2-7 | 14 | NA | TRBV6-5 | NA
CASSPRPLGGTEAFF | TGTGCCAGCAGTCCACGACCCCTAGGGGGGACTGAAGCTTTCTTT | TRBJ1-1 | 15 | once | TRBV6-1 | NA
CASSLQETVASYEQYF | TGCGCCAGCAGCCTACAGGAGACAGTGGCTTCCTACGAGCAGTACTTC | TRBJ2-7 | 16 | NA | TRBV5-1 | NA
CASKPALLSGSTDTQYF | TGTGCCAGTAAACCGGCCCTACTTAGCGGGAGCACAGATACGCAGTATTTT | TRBJ2-3 | 17 | NA | TRBV19 | TRBD2
CASSPPRFSGSSGELFF | TGTGCCAGCTCACCACCGAGATTTAGCGGGAGTAGCGGGGAGCTGTTTTTT | TRBJ2-2 | 17 | NA | TRBV18 | TRBD2
CASSFDNRGTEAFF | TGCGCCAGCAGCTTCGACAACAGGGGAACTGAAGCTTTCTTT | TRBJ1-1 | 14 | NA | TRBV4-3 | TRBD1
CASSPGTGGAYEQYF | TGTGCCAGCAGCCCCGGGACAGGGGGCGCGTACGAGCAGTACTTC | TRBJ2-7 | 15 | NA | TRBV7-9 | TRBD1
CATRPRGGNTIYF | TGTGCCACGAGACCCAGGGGAGGAAACACCATATATTTT | TRBJ1-3 | 13 | NA | TRBV27 | NA